The 4 T cell receptor beta chains presented below share a single source sample, sequenced in a study of OX40 agonist ivuxolimab in advanced cancers. Some clones are missing from TCRdb's copy, which holds only in-frame ones; the method was immunoSEQ multiplex PCR. The sample lists about 94,000 clones; approximately 91% were seen once. Here the sequenced sample was CD4+ or CD8+ T cells sorted from blood, taken in a trial of the OX40 agonist ivuxolimab. The receptors come from an adult with an advanced solid tumor such as melanoma, head and neck, liver or kidney cancer.

The genes are TRBV6-5 and TRBJ1-6; TRBD1 agrees at 7 bases. The CDR3 sequence is 14 residues long. Germline V gene sequence: CDR1 MNHEY, CDR2 SVGAGI. V gave up 6 bases and J gave up 7 bases; unmatched junction bases: 6. The CDR3 bases are TGTGCCAGCAGCGACGACAGGGAGAATTCACCCCTCCACTTT. Protein sequence: CASSDDRENSPLHF.

This clone was counted once. This rearrangement joins TRBV7-6 to TRBJ1-1; TRBD1 might be the D (6 bases). Germline CDR1 reads SGHVS; CDR2 reads FNYEAQ. This CDR3 is 13 amino acids long. V was cut by 8 bases and J by 1 base, with 11 bases left in between. This CDR3 is CASQGGGNTEAFF. The CDR3 DNA follows: TGTGCCAGCCAAGGGGGGGGGAACACTGAAGCTTTCTTT.

The chain is built from TRBV5-1 and TRBJ2-7; TRBD2 aligns across 8 bases. Trimming at V came to 4 bases and at J to 3 bases, leaving 6 bases not matched to a gene. This CDR3 spans 14 amino acids. The V gene's germline CDR1 is SGHRS and CDR2 YFSETQ. The CDR3 loop is CASSTVAGSYEQYF. CDR3 bases: TGCGCCAGCAGCACAGTAGCGGGGAGCTACGAGCAGTACTTC.

The chain employs TRBV4-1 and TRBJ1-6; 7 nucleotides line up with TRBD1. Germline CDR1 MGHRA, CDR2 YSYEKL. CDR3 size: 14 residues. Losses at the gene ends were 1 base for V and 7 bases for J; bases not matched to a gene: 1. CDR3 coding DNA: TGCGCCAGCAGCCAAGGACAGGGAAATTCACCCCTCCACTTT. Residues: CASSQGQGNSPLHF.